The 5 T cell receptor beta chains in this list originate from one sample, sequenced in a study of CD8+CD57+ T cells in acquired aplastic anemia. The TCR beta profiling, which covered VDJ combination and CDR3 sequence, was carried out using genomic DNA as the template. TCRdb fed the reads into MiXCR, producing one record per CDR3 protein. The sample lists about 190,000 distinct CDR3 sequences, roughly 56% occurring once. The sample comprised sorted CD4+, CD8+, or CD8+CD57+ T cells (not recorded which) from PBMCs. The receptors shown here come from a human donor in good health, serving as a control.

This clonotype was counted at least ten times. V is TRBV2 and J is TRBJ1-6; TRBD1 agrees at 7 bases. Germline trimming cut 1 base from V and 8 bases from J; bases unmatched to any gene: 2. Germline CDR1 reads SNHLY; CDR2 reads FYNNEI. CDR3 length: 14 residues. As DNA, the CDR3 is TGTGCCAGCAGTGAAGGGCAGGGGGATTCACCCCTCCACTTT. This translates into CASSEGQGDSPLHF.

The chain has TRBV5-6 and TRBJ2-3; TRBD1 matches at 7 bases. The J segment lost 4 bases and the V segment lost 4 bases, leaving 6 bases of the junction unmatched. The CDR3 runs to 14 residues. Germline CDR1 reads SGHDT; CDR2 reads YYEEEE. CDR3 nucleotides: TGTGCCAGCAGCACACAGGGGACGGCAGATACGCAGTATTTT. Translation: CASSTQGTADTQYF.

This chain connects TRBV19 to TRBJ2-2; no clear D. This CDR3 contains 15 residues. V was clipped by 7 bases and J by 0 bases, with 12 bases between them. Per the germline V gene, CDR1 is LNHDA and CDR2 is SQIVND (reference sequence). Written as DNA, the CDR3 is TGTGCCAGTATCATGACTTACGCGAACACCGGGGAGCTGTTTTTT. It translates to CASIMTYANTGELFF. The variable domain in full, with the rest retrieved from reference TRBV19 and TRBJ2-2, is DGGITQSPKYLFRKEGQNVTLSCEQNLNHDAMYWYRQDPGQGLRLIYYSQIVNDFQKGDIAEGYSVSREKKESFPLTVTSAQKNPTAFYLCASIMTYANTGELFFGEGSRLTVL.

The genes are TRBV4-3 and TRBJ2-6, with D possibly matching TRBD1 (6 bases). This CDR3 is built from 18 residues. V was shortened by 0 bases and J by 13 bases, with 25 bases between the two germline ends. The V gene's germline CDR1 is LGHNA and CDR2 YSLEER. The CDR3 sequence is CASSQDYLSGAGASVLTF. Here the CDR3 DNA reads TGCGCCAGCAGCCAAGACTATTTGTCAGGGGCTGGGGCCAGTGTCCTGACTTTC.

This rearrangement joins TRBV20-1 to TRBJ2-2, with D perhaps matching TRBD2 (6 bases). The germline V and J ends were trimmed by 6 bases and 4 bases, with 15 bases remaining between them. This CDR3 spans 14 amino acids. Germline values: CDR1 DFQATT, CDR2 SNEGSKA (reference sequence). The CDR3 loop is CSALEVGGTGELFF. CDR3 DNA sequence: TGCAGTGCACTGGAGGTGGGGGGCACCGGGGAGCTGTTTTTT.